This TCR beta chain was captured by sequencing in a study of CD8+ T cells in alopecia areata. Overall study context: Twice daily, treated patients received 5 to 10 mg of oral tofacitinib. It was 6 to 18 months of tofacitinib, and then there were 6 months off drug.

With respect to this clone: Antigen specificity is unknown.

General observations from the study: There were also resident alphabeta T cells of normal skin sequenced in scalp samples.

Trimming took 0 bases from V and 7 from J, leaving 12 bases between them. CDR1 and CDR2 (germline): GTSNPN, SVGIG (reference sequence). The CDR3 has 13 amino acids. Extracted RNA was reverse transcribed, and the resulting cDNA served as sequencing template. Produced via immunoSEQ multiplex PCR; TCRdb's table is partial and in-frame only. Seen here are approximately 150,000 clones, 85% to 90% observed once, and the top ten hold less than 15%. V is TRBV30 and J is TRBJ1-2; D gene uncertain. The origin of this receptor is a human donor with alopecia areata. The sequences come from CD8+ T cells sorted from blood, collected at week 0. This CDR3 is CAWSVPDRSGYTF. The CDR3, as DNA: TGTGCCTGGAGTGTACCGGATCGGAGTGGCTACACCTTC.